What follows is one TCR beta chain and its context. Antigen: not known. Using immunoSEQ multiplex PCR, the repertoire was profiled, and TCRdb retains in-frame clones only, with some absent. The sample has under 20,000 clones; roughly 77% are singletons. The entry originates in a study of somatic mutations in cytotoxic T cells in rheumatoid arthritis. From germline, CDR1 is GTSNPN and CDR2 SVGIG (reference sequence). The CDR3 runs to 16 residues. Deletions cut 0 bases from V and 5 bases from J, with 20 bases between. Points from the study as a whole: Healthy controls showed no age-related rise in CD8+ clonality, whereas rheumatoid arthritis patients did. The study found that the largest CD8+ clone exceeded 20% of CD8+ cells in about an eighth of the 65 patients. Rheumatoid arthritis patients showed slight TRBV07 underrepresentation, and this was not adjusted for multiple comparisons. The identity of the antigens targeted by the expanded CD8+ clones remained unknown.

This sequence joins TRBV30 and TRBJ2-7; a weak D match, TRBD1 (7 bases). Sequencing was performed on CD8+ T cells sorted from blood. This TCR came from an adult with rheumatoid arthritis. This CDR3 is CAWSVTPGQGGHEQYF. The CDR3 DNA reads TGTGCCTGGAGTGTCACACCGGGTCAGGGGGGACACGAGCAGTACTTC.